This is a list of T cell receptor beta chains from one sample in a study of T cell responses to AZD1222 COVID-19 vaccine. Clones were sequenced by immunoSEQ multiplex PCR, and TCRdb holds only the in-frame ones, with some missing. Among some 140,000 clones listed, less than 90% were seen once. Sequenced material: peripheral blood, taken on day 0 of AZD1222 vaccination. Source of these receptors: an adult in good health. Each CDR3 is given with its conserved first and last residue. Each record gives: V gene, D gene, CDR3 length, clone size, J gene, CDR3 DNA, CDR3 protein. D genes are given only for firm matches. Only part of the rows carry a size: once, few, many, or a class if the clone is expanded.

v_gene: TRBV14
d_gene: TRBD2
len: 20
abundance: NA
j_gene: TRBJ2-2
CDR3nt: TGTGCCAGCAGCCAAATTATAGGTCTAGCGGTCCTAGGAGGCACCGGGGAGCTGTTTTTT
CDR3aa: CASSQIIGLAVLGGTGELFF

v_gene: TRBV5-1
d_gene: NA
len: 16
abundance: few
j_gene: TRBJ1-4
CDR3nt: TGCGCCAGCAGCTTGGCCTCTTCTGCAACTAATGAAAAACTGTTTTTT
CDR3aa: CASSLASSATNEKLFF

v_gene: TRBV27
d_gene: TRBD1
len: 14
abundance: once
j_gene: TRBJ1-1
CDR3nt: TGTGCCAGCAGTGCGGGACAGGGGAACACTGAAGCTTTCTTT
CDR3aa: CASSAGQGNTEAFF

v_gene: TRBV14
d_gene: TRBD1
len: 16
abundance: NA
j_gene: TRBJ2-7
CDR3nt: TGTGCCAGCAGCTCCCGACAGGGGGGGCAAGCCTACGAGCAGTACTTC
CDR3aa: CASSSRQGGQAYEQYF

v_gene: TRBV7-8
d_gene: TRBD1
len: 13
abundance: NA
j_gene: TRBJ1-1
CDR3nt: TGTGCCAGCACCATAGGACAGGGAGCTGAAGCTTTCTTT
CDR3aa: CASTIGQGAEAFF

v_gene: TRBV28
d_gene: NA
len: 15
abundance: NA
j_gene: TRBJ2-3
CDR3nt: TGTGCCAGCACCCGGGGAGACAGAGGATTAGATACGCAGTATTTT
CDR3aa: CASTRGDRGLDTQYF

v_gene: TRBV10-1
d_gene: NA
len: 14
abundance: NA
j_gene: TRBJ1-5
CDR3nt: TGCGCCACTCCCAGAGGGGGGCGCAATCAGCCCCAGCATTTT
CDR3aa: CATPRGGRNQPQHF

v_gene: TRBV7-9
d_gene: TRBD1
len: 15
abundance: NA
j_gene: TRBJ2-1
CDR3nt: TGTGCCAGCAGCCGGGACAGGGGACCCTACAATGAGCAGTTCTTC
CDR3aa: CASSRDRGPYNEQFF

v_gene: TRBV7-9
d_gene: TRBD1
len: 16
abundance: NA
j_gene: TRBJ2-7
CDR3nt: TGTGCCAGCAGCTCCACAAACCGGGACAGGGGCTACGAGCAGTACTTC
CDR3aa: CASSSTNRDRGYEQYF

v_gene: TRBV7-2
d_gene: NA
len: 14
abundance: NA
j_gene: TRBJ2-7
CDR3nt: TGTGCCAGCAGCTTAGCGGGAAACTCCTACGAGCAGTACTTC
CDR3aa: CASSLAGNSYEQYF

v_gene: TRBV4-3
d_gene: NA
len: 16
abundance: NA
j_gene: TRBJ2-3
CDR3nt: TGCGCCAGCAGCCAAGATGTACGGGTTAGAACAGATACGCAGTATTTT
CDR3aa: CASSQDVRVRTDTQYF

v_gene: TRBV7-3
d_gene: NA
len: 13
abundance: NA
j_gene: TRBJ2-5
CDR3nt: TGTGCCAGCAGCTTAATGTTTGGTGAGACCCAGTACTTC
CDR3aa: CASSLMFGETQYF

v_gene: TRBV2
d_gene: NA
len: 17
abundance: NA
j_gene: TRBJ1-2
CDR3nt: TGTGCCAGCAGTGAAATAGGAGACAGTCCCCGAAACTATGGCTACACCTTC
CDR3aa: CASSEIGDSPRNYGYTF

v_gene: TRBV12-3/TRBV12-4
d_gene: TRBD1
len: 13
abundance: NA
j_gene: TRBJ2-1
CDR3nt: TGTGCCAGCAACCCGACAGGGGGTGCTGAGCAGTTCTTC
CDR3aa: CASNPTGGAEQFF

v_gene: TRBV14
d_gene: TRBD2
len: 15
abundance: NA
j_gene: TRBJ2-3
CDR3nt: TGTGCCAGCAGCACGCGGACTAGCCCCACAGATACGCAGTATTTT
CDR3aa: CASSTRTSPTDTQYF

v_gene: TRBV18
d_gene: NA
len: 16
abundance: NA
j_gene: TRBJ2-7
CDR3nt: TGTGCCAGCTCACCTGCCTGGGGGGGGGCTTCCTACGAGCAGTACTTC
CDR3aa: CASSPAWGGASYEQYF

v_gene: TRBV19
d_gene: NA
len: 14
abundance: NA
j_gene: TRBJ1-2
CDR3nt: TGTGCCAGTAGTATTGGGACGGGGCGGGATGGCTACACCTTC
CDR3aa: CASSIGTGRDGYTF

v_gene: TRBV3-1/TRBV3-2
d_gene: NA
len: 16
abundance: NA
j_gene: TRBJ1-2
CDR3nt: TGTGCCAGCAGCCAAGAAGGGGTCATCCCCTTAAATGGCTACACCTTC
CDR3aa: CASSQEGVIPLNGYTF

v_gene: TRBV7-2
d_gene: NA
len: 16
abundance: NA
j_gene: TRBJ1-5
CDR3nt: TGTGCCAGCAGCCCGTGGACAGACTATAGCAATCAGCCCCAGCATTTT
CDR3aa: CASSPWTDYSNQPQHF

v_gene: TRBV19
d_gene: NA
len: 13
abundance: NA
j_gene: TRBJ1-1
CDR3nt: TGTGCCAGTAGTGTGAAGGGGGACACTGAAGCTTTCTTT
CDR3aa: CASSVKGDTEAFF

v_gene: TRBV4-3
d_gene: NA
len: 16
abundance: NA
j_gene: TRBJ1-3
CDR3nt: TGCGCCAGCAGCCAGGCCCCTGGGGACTCTGGAAACACCATATATTTT
CDR3aa: CASSQAPGDSGNTIYF

v_gene: TRBV19
d_gene: NA
len: 13
abundance: NA
j_gene: TRBJ1-2
CDR3nt: TGTGCCAGTAGTCCTACAGGGAGGTATGGCTACACCTTC
CDR3aa: CASSPTGRYGYTF

v_gene: TRBV4-2
d_gene: NA
len: 15
abundance: NA
j_gene: TRBJ1-2
CDR3nt: TGTGCCAGCAGCCAGTCGGGAGGGGCTGGCTATGGCTACACCTTC
CDR3aa: CASSQSGGAGYGYTF

v_gene: TRBV28
d_gene: NA
len: 17
abundance: NA
j_gene: TRBJ1-6
CDR3nt: TGTGCCAGCAGTTATGGGCGGGGAGCAGGGTATAATTCACCCCTCCACTTT
CDR3aa: CASSYGRGAGYNSPLHF

v_gene: TRBV19
d_gene: TRBD1
len: 20
abundance: NA
j_gene: TRBJ2-6
CDR3nt: TGTGCCAGTAGTATAGTGGCGAGGGGGCAGGGTATCTCTGGGGCCAACGTCCTGACTTTC
CDR3aa: CASSIVARGQGISGANVLTF

v_gene: TRBV5-5
d_gene: NA
len: 12
abundance: few
j_gene: TRBJ1-2
CDR3nt: TGTGCCAGCAGCCATGAGCGGTATGGCTACACCTTC
CDR3aa: CASSHERYGYTF

v_gene: TRBV7-2
d_gene: TRBD1
len: 15
abundance: NA
j_gene: TRBJ2-7
CDR3nt: TGTGCCAGCAGCCGCACCGGGACAGGGGGCTACGAGCAGTACTTC
CDR3aa: CASSRTGTGGYEQYF

v_gene: TRBV28
d_gene: TRBD1
len: 13
abundance: NA
j_gene: TRBJ1-1
CDR3nt: TGTGCCAGCAGTCCTCAACAGGACAGGAGAACTTTCTTT
CDR3aa: CASSPQQDRRTFF

v_gene: TRBV19
d_gene: NA
len: 15
abundance: NA
j_gene: TRBJ1-6
CDR3nt: TGTGCCAGTAGCGTTGGGGGGGGTTCTAATTCACCCCTCCACTTT
CDR3aa: CASSVGGGSNSPLHF

v_gene: TRBV7-9
d_gene: TRBD1
len: 15
abundance: NA
j_gene: TRBJ1-2
CDR3nt: TGTGCCAGCAGCTTAGGAGCGACAGGGGGATCTGGCTACACCTTC
CDR3aa: CASSLGATGGSGYTF

v_gene: TRBV7-2
d_gene: NA
len: 13
abundance: NA
j_gene: TRBJ2-5
CDR3nt: TGTGCCAGCAGCCCGGGACCCCGTAGTCCCCAGTACTTC
CDR3aa: CASSPGPRSPQYF

v_gene: TRBV14
d_gene: NA
len: 13
abundance: NA
j_gene: TRBJ2-5
CDR3nt: TGTGCCAGCAGCCAAGCCCCGGCCCAGGCCCAGTACTTC
CDR3aa: CASSQAPAQAQYF

v_gene: TRBV5-5
d_gene: NA
len: 16
abundance: NA
j_gene: TRBJ1-4
CDR3nt: TGTGCCAGCAGCCTCGGGACCGTTAAAGACAGTGAAAAACTGTTTTTT
CDR3aa: CASSLGTVKDSEKLFF

v_gene: TRBV18
d_gene: NA
len: 14
abundance: once
j_gene: TRBJ1-4
CDR3nt: TGTGCCAGCTCACCAGGTGCAACTAATGAAAAACTGTTTTTT
CDR3aa: CASSPGATNEKLFF

v_gene: TRBV15
d_gene: TRBD1
len: 16
abundance: NA
j_gene: TRBJ2-7
CDR3nt: TGTGCCACCAGCAGTCGAGGACAGGGGAGGGAATACGAGCAGTACTTC
CDR3aa: CATSSRGQGREYEQYF

v_gene: TRBV18
d_gene: TRBD2
len: 15
abundance: NA
j_gene: TRBJ2-1
CDR3nt: TGTGCCAGCTCACCAGCGAGCGGGGCCTACAATGAGCAGTTCTTC
CDR3aa: CASSPASGAYNEQFF

v_gene: TRBV7-8
d_gene: TRBD1
len: 12
abundance: NA
j_gene: TRBJ1-2
CDR3nt: TGTGCCAGCAGCCGTGACAGGGCTGGCTACACCTTC
CDR3aa: CASSRDRAGYTF

v_gene: TRBV11-2
d_gene: NA
len: 12
abundance: NA
j_gene: TRBJ2-1
CDR3nt: TGTGCCAGCAGCTTAGGGATCAATGAGCAGTTCTTC
CDR3aa: CASSLGINEQFF

v_gene: TRBV9
d_gene: NA
len: 14
abundance: NA
j_gene: TRBJ2-7
CDR3nt: TGTGCCAGCAGCGTAGACAGGAGCTCCTACGAGCAGTACTTC
CDR3aa: CASSVDRSSYEQYF

v_gene: TRBV5-1
d_gene: TRBD1
len: 15
abundance: NA
j_gene: TRBJ2-1
CDR3nt: TGCGCCAGCAGCGGGGGGACAGGGGACCACAATGAGCAGTTCTTC
CDR3aa: CASSGGTGDHNEQFF

v_gene: TRBV19
d_gene: TRBD1
len: 15
abundance: NA
j_gene: TRBJ2-5
CDR3nt: TGTGCCAGTAGTGTAGTAGGACAGGGGAAAGAGACCCAGTACTTC
CDR3aa: CASSVVGQGKETQYF

v_gene: TRBV4-3
d_gene: NA
len: 16
abundance: medium-sized
j_gene: TRBJ2-2
CDR3nt: TGCGCCAGCAGCCAAGATCTACGGGTCTCAGGCGGGGAGCTGTTTTTT
CDR3aa: CASSQDLRVSGGELFF

v_gene: TRBV9
d_gene: TRBD2
len: 16
abundance: NA
j_gene: TRBJ2-1
CDR3nt: TGTGCCAGCAGTCATACTAGCGGGGGTTCCTACAATGAGCAGTTCTTC
CDR3aa: CASSHTSGGSYNEQFF

v_gene: TRBV6-5
d_gene: NA
len: 15
abundance: NA
j_gene: TRBJ2-1
CDR3nt: TGTGCCAGCAGTTACGGCCGGGGCCCCTACAATGAGCAGTTCTTC
CDR3aa: CASSYGRGPYNEQFF

v_gene: TRBV7-8
d_gene: TRBD2
len: 15
abundance: NA
j_gene: TRBJ2-7
CDR3nt: TGTGCCAGCAGCTGGCTGACTAGCGGCACCTACGAGCAGTACTTC
CDR3aa: CASSWLTSGTYEQYF